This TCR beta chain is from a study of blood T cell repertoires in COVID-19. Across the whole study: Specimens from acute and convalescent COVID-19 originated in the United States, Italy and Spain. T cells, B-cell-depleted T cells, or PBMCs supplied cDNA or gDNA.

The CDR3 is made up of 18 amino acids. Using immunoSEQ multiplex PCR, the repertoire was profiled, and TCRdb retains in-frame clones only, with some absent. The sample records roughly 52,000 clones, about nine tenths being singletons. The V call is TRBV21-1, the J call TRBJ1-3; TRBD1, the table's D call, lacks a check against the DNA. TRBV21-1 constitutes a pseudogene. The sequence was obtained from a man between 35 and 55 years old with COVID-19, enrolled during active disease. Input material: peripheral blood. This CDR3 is CASSKGRGGQGRRNTIYF. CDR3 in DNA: TGTGCCAGCAGCAAAGGGAGGGGTGGACAGGGGCGAAGAAACACCATATATTTT.